The 12 T cell receptor beta chains below come from one sample, sequenced in a study of OX40 agonist ivuxolimab in advanced cancers. TCRdb's table, derived via immunoSEQ multiplex PCR, lists solely in-frame clones and lacks some. The sample carries about 66,000 clones, more than 75% recorded once. The sequencing used CD4+ or CD8+ T cells sorted from blood, collected in a trial of the OX40 agonist ivuxolimab. The source is an adult with an advanced solid tumor such as melanoma, head and neck, liver or kidney cancer.

This clone was recorded a few times. The chain combines TRBV7-8 with TRBJ2-4; no definite D call. The V gene's germline CDR1 is SGHVS and CDR2 FQNEAQ. V was cut by 2 bases and J by 0 bases, with 8 bases left in between. The CDR3 is 15 amino acids. This chain's CDR3 is CASSLQWGAKNIQYF. As DNA, the CDR3 is TGTGCCAGCAGCTTACAATGGGGAGCCAAAAACATTCAGTACTTC. The variable domain in full, with the rest retrieved from reference TRBV7-8 and TRBJ2-4, is GAGVSQSPRYKVAKRGQDVALRCDPISGHVSLFWYQQALGQGPEFLTYFQNEAQLDKSGLPSDRFFAERPEGSVSTLKIQRTQQEDSAVYLCASSLQWGAKNIQYFGAGTRLSVL.

This clone was seen just once. V gene TRBV9 combines with J gene TRBJ1-1; D uncertain. The CDR3 loop spans 13 amino acids. Germline loops: CDR1 SGDLS, CDR2 YYNGEE. The germline V and J ends were trimmed by 1 base and 0 bases, with 4 bases remaining between them. The CDR3 DNA follows: TGTGCCAGCAGCGTAACCGTGAACACTGAAGCTTTCTTT. It is translated as CASSVTVNTEAFF.

This clone was counted a single time. This chain joins TRBV6-5 and TRBJ1-3; TRBD1 is a possible D gene (5 bases). The V gene's germline CDR1 is MNHEY and CDR2 SVGAGI. The V end was cut by 6 bases, the J end by 4 bases, with 10 bases between. The CDR3 has 13 residues. CDR3 sequence: CASSTGQGNTIYF. The CDR3 DNA is TGTGCCAGCAGCACGGGGCAAGGAAACACCATATATTTT.

The rearrangement joins TRBV6-4 to TRBJ2-2; 10 bases are a match to TRBD2. This CDR3 contains 16 residues. Germline V gene sequence: CDR1 MRHNA, CDR2 SNTAGT. The V and J ends lost 6 bases and 2 bases, in that order; junction bases with no gene match: 6. The CDR3 spells CASRSSGGANTGELFF. The CDR3 DNA follows: TGTGCCAGCAGATCCAGCGGGGGGGCAAACACCGGGGAGCTGTTTTTT.

In its sample, this clone was seen once. This chain joins TRBV5-1 and TRBJ2-1; a possible D gene is TRBD1 (6 bases). Germline CDR1 reads SGHRS; CDR2 reads YFSETQ. CDR3 length: 14 amino acids. The ends were cut back, 5 bases at V and 8 bases at J, with 17 bases in the middle. CDR3 bases: TGCGCCAGCAGATTTGGGACATTCAGAGATGAGCAGTTCTTC. This encodes CASRFGTFRDEQFF.

The J gene is TRBJ1-6, the V gene TRBV27; no reliable D call. Trimming shortened V by 3 bases and J by 0 bases, and 9 bases separated the two germline ends. Germline V lookup: CDR1 MNHEY, CDR2 SMNVEV (reference sequence). The CDR3 totals 16 residues. This chain's CDR3 is CASSFGLSSYNSPLHF. CDR3 coding DNA: TGTGCCAGCAGTTTCGGCCTAAGCTCCTATAATTCACCCCTCCACTTT.

This clone appeared a single time. This chain connects TRBV6-1 to TRBJ1-5, with D possibly TRBD1 on 6 matching bases. The CDR3 totals 14 residues. Trimming removed 4 bases at V and 5 bases at J, with 12 bases between. Germline CDR1 MNHNS, CDR2 SASEGT. The CDR3 reads CASSGQGIDQPQHF. The CDR3 DNA follows: TGTGCCAGCAGTGGTCAGGGGATCGATCAGCCCCAGCATTTT.

This rearrangement joins TRBV2 to TRBJ1-2, with D perhaps TRBD1 (5 bases). CDR1 SNHLY and CDR2 FYNNEI come from the germline V gene. CDR3 length: 12 residues. Trimming pared 3 bases from V and 7 bases from J, leaving 9 bases between. As DNA, the CDR3 is TGTGCCAGCAGTGAGCGGGACTTTGGCTACACCTTC. It yields the protein CASSERDFGYTF. Together with reference TRBV2 and TRBJ1-2, the CDR3 gives the full variable domain: EPEVTQTPSHQVTQMGQEVILRCVPISNHLYFYWYRQILGQKVEFLVSFYNNEISEKSEIFDDQFSVERPDGSNFTLKIRSTKLEDSAMYFCASSERDFGYTFGSGTRLTVV.

This clone was recorded only once. The chain recombines TRBV2 with TRBJ2-7, with 7 bases identical to TRBD2. This CDR3 comprises 14 residues. V shed 6 bases and J 2 bases; nucleotides not matched to a gene: 7. Germline loops: CDR1 SNHLY, CDR2 FYNNEI. The CDR3 bases are TGTGCCAGCAGGACCGGGACTACCACCTACGAGCAGTACTTC. As protein: CASRTGTTTYEQYF.

The chain joins TRBV18 to TRBJ1-3; possible D gene TRBD1, 6 bases. Trimming took 3 bases from V and 3 from J, leaving 12 bases between them. The CDR3 runs 15 residues. Germline V gene lookup returns CDR1 KGHSH and CDR2 LQKENI. CDR3 nucleotide sequence: TGTGCCAGCTCACCCGGACAGAGGCGTGGAAACACCATATATTTT. Its protein is CASSPGQRRGNTIYF.

The chain uses TRBV2 and TRBJ1-5, with a tentative D call TRBD1 (5 bases). CDR3 length equals 16 residues. Germline CDR1 reads SNHLY; CDR2 reads FYNNEI. Between the trimmed V and J ends, which lost 4 bases and 6 bases, there was a span of 19 bases. The CDR3 here is CASSVVRGGSGQPQHF. In DNA, the CDR3 is TGTGCCAGCAGTGTTGTAAGGGGAGGATCGGGTCAGCCCCAGCATTTT.

This chain uses TRBV6-5 with TRBJ2-4; 10 bases map to TRBD1. Germline V gene data show CDR1 as MNHEY and CDR2 as SVGAGI. Losses at the gene ends were 6 bases for V and 6 bases for J; bases not matched to a gene: 8. The length of the CDR3 is 15 residues. The CDR3 sequence: CASRRQGAEVNIQYF. Written as DNA, the CDR3 is TGTGCCAGCAGACGACAGGGGGCCGAAGTAAACATTCAGTACTTC.